This T cell receptor beta chain appears in the sequencing data of a study of shared clonotypes between healthy human individuals. Across the study: Three plates were used per donor for CD4 naive, three for CD4 memory, two for CD8 naive and one for CD8 memory. Study results and limitations: The rarefaction results pointed to incomplete sorted-subset sequencing despite large depth.

The authors distributed each subset's genomic DNA evenly over several immunoSEQ plates. Profiling relied on immunoSEQ multiplex PCR, and the TCRdb table lists in-frame clones only, not all of them. The table has about 700,000 clones, roughly nine tenths seen once; the top ten hold approximately 22%. Turning to this clone: Its antigen is currently unknown.

Naive CD8 cells were CD45RO-negative, positively selected for CCR7, excluding terminally differentiated effector memory CD45RA+ cells. Among the donors, all were Caucasian adults who lived in Nashville, Tennessee. The CDR3 extends over 14 amino acids. V gave up 3 bases and J gave up 0 bases, with 8 bases separating them. In germline, CDR1 is WSHSY, CDR2 SAAADI. Sequencing was done on a sample of naive CD8+ T cells sorted from blood. This clonotype originated in a man aged 25-45 years in good health. The rearrangement joins TRBV10-2 to TRBJ1-1; no clear D. CDR3 sequence (DNA): TGCGCCAGCAGTGAACCAAGGATGAACACTGAAGCTTTCTTT. Translating gives CASSEPRMNTEAFF.